This TCR beta chain was sequenced in a study of shared clonotypes between healthy human individuals. CD8 cells classed as naive were CD45RO-negative and positively selected for CCR7, excluding terminally differentiated effector memory CD45RA+ cells. Deep was the level at which the assay was run. TCRdb's copy holds only in-frame clones and misses some; the assay was immunoSEQ multiplex PCR. The repertoire holds about 2 million clones, with approximately 94% as singletons. This clone was seen a single time. Its cognate antigen is unknown. Regarding the study as a whole: A reduction in generation probabilities was seen for non-shared clonotypes relative to those shared by all four donors.

The germline V gene has CDR1 MNHEY and CDR2 SMNVEV (reference sequence). This CDR3 has 16 amino acids. J gave up 7 bases and V 5 bases, and 13 bases lay outside the gene matches. The chain joins TRBV27 to TRBJ1-5, with 8 bases fitting TRBD1. Sample: naive CD8+ T cells sorted from blood. The origin of this receptor is a man aged 18 to 35 in good health. The CDR3 loop reads CASSPSTGELVQPQHF. Written as DNA, the CDR3 is TGTGCCAGCAGTCCCTCGACAGGGGAGTTAGTCCAGCCCCAGCATTTT.